This T cell receptor (beta chain) was retrieved from a study of T cells after yellow fever vaccination. Study-level points and caveats: The study found a weaker secondary response that peaked faster, day 5 versus 15.

V was pared by 3 bases and J by 4 bases, with 12 bases between. The CDR3 consists of 14 residues. The V gene's germline CDR1 is MNHEY and CDR2 SMNVEV (reference sequence). Points on this clonotype: What it binds is unknown.

5'RACE template switching produced TCR cDNA carrying a universal primer site and UMIs. TCRdb used MiXCR to reprocess the 5' RACE reads, holding one entry per CDR3 protein. The table records approximately 300,000 distinct CDR3 sequences, 9.5% to 12% of them present only once. This specimen consisted of CD4+ T cells sorted from PBMCs, obtained 45 days after the yellow fever booster vaccination. The rearrangement links TRBV27 to TRBJ1-1, with D perhaps TRBD1 (6 bases). This sequence was found in a man aged 18 to 29 who received the YFV17D yellow fever vaccine. The CDR3 nucleotides read TGTGCCAGCAGTTTGGGCAGGGGACGCACTGAAGCTTTCTTT. Translated, it gives CASSLGRGRTEAFF.